This T cell receptor (beta chain) is from a study of shared T cell receptors in the human thymus. The assay was immunoSEQ multiplex PCR, and TCRdb's table has in-frame clones only and misses some. The table lists some 700,000 clones, approximately 90% of them singletons. The CDR3 spans 15 residues. Between the trimmed V and J ends, which lost 4 bases and 6 bases, there was a span of 19 bases. Germline CDR1 reads SGHRS; CDR2 reads YFSETQ. Separately, the same data were catalogued under a study of human thymus T cells. That paper notes: The sample donors, healthy Finnish infants, were having corrective surgery for congenital heart defects.

The clonotype originates from a boy under two years old with a congenital heart defect. This chain links TRBV5-1 with TRBJ1-2; possible D gene TRBD1, 5 bases. The sequenced sample consisted of thymocytes. CDR3 sequence (DNA): TGCGCCAGCAGCCTTATCCCAGGGAAGATCGATGGCTACACCTTC. Protein sequence: CASSLIPGKIDGYTF. The complete variable domain, with remaining parts taken from reference TRBV5-1 and TRBJ1-2, reads KAGVTQTPRYLIKTRGQQVTLSCSPISGHRSVSWYQQTPGQGLQFLFEYFSETQRNKGNFPGRFSGRQFSNSRSEMNVSTLELGDSALYLCASSLIPGKIDGYTFGSGTRLTVV.